The present entry profiles one T cell receptor (beta chain) with its context. Its cognate antigen has yet to be identified. No clone much larger than this one lies a single base away; base qualities are absent. The trial excluded patients who had a history of autoimmune disease or who were on systemic immunosuppression. Peripheral blood for TCR sequencing was collected from all dose cohorts at baseline, on cycle 4 day 1, and on cycle 7 day 1. The samples were taken from a phase I, first-in-human, multicenter, open-label dose-escalation trial of ivuxolimab. Adults with locally advanced or metastatic melanoma, renal cell carcinoma, hepatocellular carcinoma or head and neck squamous cell carcinoma were enrolled in the trial. Before TCR sequencing, CD4+ T cells and CD8+ T cells were sorted from peripheral blood as separate populations. Genomic DNA was isolated from the sorted cells so that the TCRbeta CDR3 region could be sequenced. TCRbeta CDR3 regions were sequenced using the immunoSEQ Assay. As stored in TCRdb, this immuneACCESS dataset retains in-frame rearrangements with V and J assigned. A fraction of the clones does not appear; measured against another copy, unresolved V genes explain less than half of the discrepancy, and the remainder lacks a known reason. The sample yields tens of thousands of clones; around nine tenths were counted once. The ten biggest clones cover approximately 0.26% of the sample.

The data belong to a study of OX40 agonist ivuxolimab in advanced cancers. General notes on the study: The costimulatory receptor OX40 (CD134) was targeted by ivuxolimab, a fully human IgG2 agonistic monoclonal antibody. Intravenous ivuxolimab was administered to patients every 2 weeks at six dose levels: 0.01, 0.1, 0.3, 1.5, 3 and 10 mg/kg. Of the roughly 54 dose-escalation patients, hepatocellular carcinoma was present in around 20, melanoma in roughly 15, renal cell carcinoma in 9 and head and neck cancer in 9. In the dose-escalation cohort, 75% to 90% of patients were male, and the mean age was roughly 60 years with a range of about 20 to 90. Prior anti-PD-1, anti-PD-L1 or anti-CTLA-4 therapy was permitted, and approximately 41% of dose-escalation patients had received checkpoint inhibitors. Partial responses occurred in three dose-escalation patients, of whom one had hepatocellular carcinoma and two had cutaneous melanoma. The point of sequencing TCRbeta in the periphery was to test whether ivuxolimab changed TCR sequence diversity and drove clonal T-cell expansion. The monotherapy dose-escalation portion (N ≈ 52 patients) of the phase I ivuxolimab trial is reported in the paper. Points the paper makes about the study in general: At doses of 0.1 to 3.0 mg/kg, clonal expansion of both CD4+ and CD8+ blood T cells was observed from baseline to week 6. Low levels of normalized T-cell clonal expansion were also seen in some patients who did not respond. The antigen specificity of the peripheral T cells that underwent clonal expansion was not determined. In the 0.1-3.0 mg/kg groups, partial responders were among the patients with the lowest normalized peripheral clonal expansion, particularly in CD8+ T cells. After ivuxolimab, expanded clones were on average more numerous among CD8+ T cells than among CD4+ T cells.

The junction shows trimming of 6 bases on V and 4 bases on J, plus 16 bases between the germline ends. The CDR3 spans 14 residues, from the cysteine through the phenylalanine. This entry keeps only the CDR3 DNA: 42 bases, framed from base 1. The germline V gene supplies CDR1 SGDLS and CDR2 YYNGEE. The chain joins TRBV9 to TRBJ1-2; the D segment could be TRBD1, given 5 matching bases. This sequence was found in an adult with an advanced solid tumor such as melanoma, head and neck, liver or kidney cancer. The starting material was CD4+ or CD8+ T cells sorted from blood, obtained in a trial of the OX40 agonist ivuxolimab. The DNA sequence is TGTGCCAGCACCCACTCGACAGCTAGCTATGGCTACACCTTC. Translated, it gives CASTHSTASYGYTF.